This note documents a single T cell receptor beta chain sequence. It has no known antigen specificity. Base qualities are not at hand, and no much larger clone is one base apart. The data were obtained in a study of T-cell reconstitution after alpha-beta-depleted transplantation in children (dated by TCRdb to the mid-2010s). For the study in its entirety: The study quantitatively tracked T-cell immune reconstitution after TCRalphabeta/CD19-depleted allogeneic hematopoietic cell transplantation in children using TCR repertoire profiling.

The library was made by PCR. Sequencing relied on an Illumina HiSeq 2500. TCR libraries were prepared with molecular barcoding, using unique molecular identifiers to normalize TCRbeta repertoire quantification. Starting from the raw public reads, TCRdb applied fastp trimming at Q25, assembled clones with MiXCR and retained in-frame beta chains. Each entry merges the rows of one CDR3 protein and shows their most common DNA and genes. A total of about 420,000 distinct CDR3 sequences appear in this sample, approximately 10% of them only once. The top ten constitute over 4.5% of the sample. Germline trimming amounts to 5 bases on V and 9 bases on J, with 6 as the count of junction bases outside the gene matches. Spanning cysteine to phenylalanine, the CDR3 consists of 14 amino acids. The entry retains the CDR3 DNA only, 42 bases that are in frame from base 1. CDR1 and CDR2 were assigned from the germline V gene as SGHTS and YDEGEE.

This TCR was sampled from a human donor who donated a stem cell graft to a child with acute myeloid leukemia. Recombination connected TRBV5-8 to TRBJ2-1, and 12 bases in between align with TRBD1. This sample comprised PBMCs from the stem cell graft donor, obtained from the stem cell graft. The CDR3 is CASSSGTGGGEQFF. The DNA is TGTGCCAGCAGTTCCGGGACAGGGGGCGGTGAGCAGTTCTTC.